This T cell receptor (beta chain) comes out of a study of blood T cells in healthy people across ages. General study results and limits: Calculation of diversity from one million T cells yielded estimates considered to be underestimates. For the donors, CMV status was unknown and possibly confounded expanded clonotype changes. Whereas aged donors had fewer naive CD4+ cells, long-lived donors had more of them and higher diversity.

J gave up 5 bases and V 2 bases, and 6 bases lay outside the gene matches. Germline assignment: CDR1 SGHRS and CDR2 YFSETQ. The CDR3 spans 14 residues. There are a few counts of this clonotype. Its antigen is undetermined. Primed by a sample-barcoded 5' primer and a J-beta primer mix, a second PCR proceeded for about 6 to 12 cycles. Researchers report that each sample yielded at least 3 million CDR3-containing paired-end reads. TCRdb analysed the 5' RACE reads with MiXCR anew, one entry per CDR3 protein. The sample holds around 1,800,000 distinct CDR3 sequences, about two fifths seen once. The sample comprised blood. This sequence originates from a human donor in good health. The chain combines TRBV5-1 with TRBJ1-1; 7 nucleotides line up with TRBD1. CDR3 sequence reads: CASSLLQGGTEAFF. DNA of the CDR3: TGCGCCAGCAGCTTATTGCAGGGGGGGACTGAAGCTTTCTTT.